This T cell receptor (beta chain) was captured in a study of blood T cell repertoires in COVID-19. In the original workflow: Reference gene primer amplification in the assay estimated nucleated cell counts. Data came from immunoSEQ multiplex PCR; TCRdb stores just in-frame clones and leaves some out. That table gives V, J and clone size, and the DNA gave D and trimming. Here the sample spans some 98,000 clones, roughly 80% being singletons. The CDR3 length is 16 residues. Germline lookup yields CDR1 ENHRY and CDR2 SYGVKD. V dropped 0 bases and J dropped 6; count of bases not matched to a gene: 11. This clone was seen repeatedly, ten times or more.

The receptor's source is a human donor in a cohort sampled during active COVID-19. The chain links TRBV10-3 to TRBJ2-7, with 7 bases lining up with TRBD2. The sequenced sample was peripheral blood. CDR3 sequence: CAISESAGLRCCEQYF. The CDR3 region has the DNA TGTGCCATCAGTGAGTCGGCGGGACTACGATGTTGCGAGCAGTACTTC.